This T cell receptor (beta chain) emerged from a study of regulatory T cells in long-lasting Graves disease. Trimming cost V 6 bases and J 2 bases; bases outside gene matches: 8. Germline V lookup: CDR1 SGHVS, CDR2 FQNEAQ. This CDR3 region has 18 residues. This clonotype has ten or more counts. The antigen remains undetermined. Study observations and caveats: Persistent Graves' patients showed less TCR diversity than newly diagnosed patients showed.

HTBI primers from iRepertoire and Arm-PCR of CDR3 regions yielded the TCR beta libraries. TCRdb re-called the multiplex PCR reads through MiXCR, storing one row per CDR3 protein. The repertoire holds 580,000 or so distinct CDR3 sequences, 15% to 20% seen once, with around 12% in the top ten. Time point of the sample: newly diagnosed GD, antithyroid drugs for less than 3 months. RNA extracted from PBMCs served as the sequencing template. The same sample was also studied in work on T cells in Graves' hyperthyroidism and ophthalmopathy. From that paper: The study used the HTBI primer set for a first-round RT-PCR of the TCR CDR3.

The chain is built from TRBV7-8 and TRBJ2-1; the match to TRBD2 covers 15 bases. This clonotype originated in a man between 18 and 29 years old with Graves disease. The source was peripheral blood mononuclear cells (PBMCs), collected at new diagnosis, from a patient treated with antithyroid drugs. CDR3 sequence reads: CASSPGLAGGATYNEQFF. CDR3 nucleotide sequence: TGTGCCAGCAGTCCCGGACTAGCGGGAGGGGCAACCTACAATGAGCAGTTCTTC. Based on the CDR3 plus reference TRBV7-8 and TRBJ2-1, the full variable domain is GAGVSQSPRYKVAKRGQDVALRCDPISGHVSLFWYQQALGQGPEFLTYFQNEAQLDKSGLPSDRFFAERPEGSVSTLKIQRTQQEDSAVYLCASSPGLAGGATYNEQFFGPGTRLTVL.